Listed here are 21 T cell receptor beta chains from one sample, sequenced in a study of naive and memory T cell subsets. Study findings and constraints: A few larger clonotypes appeared in naive repertoires, especially CD8, possibly memory cells re-expressing CD45RA.

Both TRBC1 and TRBC2 were covered by a beta constant-region primer of two equimolar oligonucleotides. Nested alpha and beta constant-region primers with the SP2 primer drove four PCR rounds on ligated cDNA. In TCRdb, the UMI-ligation and nested PCR reads were re-called with MiXCR into one record per CDR3 protein. The sample lists over 110,000 distinct CDR3 sequences, approximately 21% occurring once. Their antigens remain unidentified. What was sequenced was naive CD8+ T cells from blood. These receptors all come from a human donor in good health.

The chain joins TRBV6-6 to TRBJ1-4; unclear D gene. V was trimmed by 6 bases and J by 3 bases, leaving 14 bases between them. CDR3 size: 15 residues. Germline V gene data show CDR1 as MNHNY and CDR2 as SVGAGI (reference sequence). The CDR3 nucleotides read TGTGCCAGCAGCACTTACGGTGACCCTAATGAAAAACTGTTTTTT. Amino acids: CASSTYGDPNEKLFF.

The chain recombines TRBV6-1 with TRBJ2-4; D remains ambiguous. The CDR3 runs to 11 residues. V was trimmed by 7 bases and J by 9 bases, leaving 10 bases between them. From germline, CDR1 is MNHNS and CDR2 SASEGT. CDR3 sequence (DNA): TGTGCCAGCATTTTTGGACCCATTCAGTACTTC. Its protein is CASIFGPIQYF.

This clonotype was counted only a few times. CDR3 in amino acids: CASSLGPSGVEQFF. CDR3 nucleotides: TGTGCCAGCAGCTTAGGTCCGTCGGGAGTTGAGCAGTTCTTC. The V and J genes are TRBV11-3 and TRBJ2-1, with D maybe TRBD2 (6 bases). CDR1 is SGHNT, CDR2 YENEEA, per germline. This CDR3 spans 14 amino acids. V dropped 1 base and J dropped 9 bases, with 13 bases sitting between them.

This clonotype was seen a handful of times. The rearrangement joins TRBV28 to TRBJ2-1, with 10 bases that match TRBD1. Looked up from germline, CDR1 is MDHEN and CDR2 is SYDVKM. The CDR3 totals 15 residues. V was clipped by 6 bases and J by 8 bases; unmatched bases: 10. CDR3 sequence: CASSQDRGTSDEQFF. The DNA of the CDR3 is TGTGCCAGCAGCCAGGACAGGGGGACCTCGGATGAGCAGTTCTTC.

This CDR3 is CASSSWTGETQYF. Written as DNA, the CDR3 is TGCGCCAGCAGCAGCTGGACAGGGGAGACCCAGTACTTC. This sequence joins TRBV5-1 and TRBJ2-5; 8 positions agree with TRBD1. CDR1 and CDR2 from the germline V gene are SGHRS and YFSETQ. Trimming took 4 bases from V and 5 from J; bases not matched to a gene: 4. This CDR3 is 13 amino acids long.

The chain couples TRBV28 to TRBJ2-7; tentatively, D is TRBD1 (6 bases). The V end lost 0 bases, the J end lost 6 bases, and 15 bases lay between the germline ends. This CDR3 contains 15 residues. Germline-derived CDR1 and CDR2 are MDHEN and SYDVKM. DNA of the CDR3: TGTGCCAGCAGTTTATGGGGCAGGGGCCTGATCGAGCAGTACTTC. It codes for CASSLWGRGLIEQYF. The variable domain in full, completed from reference TRBV28 and TRBJ2-7, reads DVKVTQSSRYLVKRTGEKVFLECVQDMDHENMFWYRQDPGLGLRLIYFSYDVKMKEKGDIPEGYSVSREKKERFSLILESASTNQTSMYLCASSLWGRGLIEQYFGPGTRLTVT.

The chain links TRBV12-3 or TRBV12-4 to TRBJ2-3; 7 bases align to TRBD2. The CDR3 has 15 amino acids. The junction had 8 bases not matched to a gene; V was cut back by 6 bases and J by 2 bases. CDR3 in amino acids: CASRWTSRDTDTQYF. CDR3 nucleotides: TGTGCCAGCAGGTGGACTAGTAGGGACACAGATACGCAGTATTTT.

J is TRBJ2-7 and V is TRBV30; 7 nucleotides match TRBD1. J was trimmed by 4 bases and V by 5 bases; bases with no gene match: 5. The CDR3 consists of 12 residues. Germline V lookup: CDR1 GTSNPN, CDR2 SVGIG (reference sequence). The DNA of the CDR3 is TGTGCCTGGGGTCGACAGGGTTACGAGCAGTACTTC. This gives the protein CAWGRQGYEQYF.

This clonotype was counted a few times. The CDR3 is CASSFGTVNTEAFF. In nucleotides, the CDR3 is TGTGCCAGCAGCTTTGGGACGGTGAACACTGAAGCTTTCTTT. V and J are TRBV5-4 and TRBJ1-1; D is perhaps TRBD1 (5 bases). Germline V gene sequence: CDR1 SGHNT, CDR2 YYREEE (reference sequence). The CDR3 extends over 14 amino acids. V was clipped by 2 bases and J by 0 bases, with 8 bases between them.

This sequence joins TRBV7-9 and TRBJ2-7, with a weak D call TRBD2 (6 bases). Per the germline V gene, CDR1 is SEHNR and CDR2 is FQNEAQ (reference sequence). The CDR3 extends over 14 amino acids. This chain's CDR3 is CAIMPGLKPSEQYF. CDR3 DNA: TGTGCGATCATGCCGGGACTTAAACCTAGCGAGCAGTACTTC.

This clonotype was recorded a few times. The CDR3 region has the DNA TGCAGTGCCCGGGACAGGGACTCCTATAATTCACCCCTCCACTTT. Translated: CSARDRDSYNSPLHF. V gene TRBV20-1 combines with J gene TRBJ1-6, with TRBD1 matching over 9 bases. The germline V gene encodes CDR1 DFQATT and CDR2 SNEGSKA (reference sequence). The CDR3 has 15 amino acids. The V segment lost 6 bases and the J segment 0 bases; nucleotides outside the gene matches: 3.

The rearrangement uses TRBV9 and TRBJ1-6; no clear D gene. CDR1 and CDR2 from the germline V gene are SGDLS and YYNGEE. Trimming left V 3 bases short and J 7 bases short, with 11 bases between. The CDR3 is made up of 14 amino acids. This chain's CDR3 is CASSERRSNSPLHF. DNA for the CDR3: TGTGCCAGCAGCGAGCGACGCAGCAATTCACCCCTCCACTTT.

This clonotype was seen more than once but under ten times. Written as DNA, the CDR3 is TGTGCCAGCAGCTTGCTAGCGGGAGGGCCCGACGAGCAGTACTTC. This encodes CASSLLAGGPDEQYF. The V gene is TRBV7-9, the J gene TRBJ2-7; 12 bases match TRBD2. The CDR3 has 15 residues. The V segment lost 3 bases and the J segment 5 bases; nucleotides outside the gene matches: 5. Per germline, CDR1 SEHNR and CDR2 FQNEAQ (reference sequence).

This clonotype has more than one count but fewer than ten. The V call is TRBV13, the J call TRBJ2-1, with 11 bases lining up with TRBD2. J lost 8 bases, V lost 2 bases, and 5 bases had no gene match. The CDR3 is made up of 15 amino acids. Germline V gives CDR1 PRHDT, CDR2 FYEKMQ (reference sequence). CDR3 protein: CASSLLAGGLDEQFF. The CDR3 DNA is TGTGCCAGCAGCTTACTAGCGGGAGGTCTCGATGAGCAGTTCTTC.

The table lists this clonotype with a few counts. The chain recombines TRBV11-2 with TRBJ1-2, with TRBD1 as a possible D gene (6 bases). The CDR3 is made up of 15 amino acids. Germline V CDR1 and CDR2: SGHAT, FQNNGV. V was pared by 4 bases and J by 3 bases, with 15 bases between. The DNA for the CDR3 is TGTGCCAGCAGCTCCGAGGGCAGGGGATACTATGGCTACACCTTC. Protein product: CASSSEGRGYYGYTF.

V gene TRBV6-1 combines with J gene TRBJ1-1; TRBD1 matches 7 bases. The CDR3 is 14 amino acids. The J segment lost 4 bases and the V segment lost 3 bases, leaving 5 bases of the junction unmatched. Looked up from germline, CDR1 is MNHNS and CDR2 is SASEGT. The CDR3 coding sequence is TGTGCCAGCAGTGACTTGTCAGGGGGCACTGAAGCTTTCTTT. Residues: CASSDLSGGTEAFF.

This clonotype came up a few times. V and J are TRBV6-2 or TRBV6-3 and TRBJ2-1; D possibly corresponds to TRBD2 (5 bases). Per the germline V gene, CDR1 is MNHEY and CDR2 is SVGEGT. V was clipped by 2 bases and J by 0 bases, with 11 bases between them. The CDR3 sequence is 16 residues long. CDR3 nucleotides: TGTGCCAGCAGTTACACCAGCGGTAGCTCCTACAATGAGCAGTTCTTC. It codes for CASSYTSGSSYNEQFF.

This clonotype was detected only a few times. V and J are TRBV9 and TRBJ1-1; unclear D gene. Germline values: CDR1 SGDLS, CDR2 YYNGEE. With 0 bases removed from V and 1 base from J, the gap between germline ends came to 10 bases. The CDR3 has 15 amino acids. This chain's CDR3 is CASSVGSVRNTEAFF. The CDR3 DNA is TGTGCCAGCAGCGTAGGCAGCGTAAGGAACACTGAAGCTTTCTTT.

This clonotype is a singleton in its sample. The gene calls are TRBV11-2 and TRBJ2-1, with D uncertain. Germline CDR1 reads SGHAT; CDR2 reads FQNNGV. V was clipped by 3 bases and J by 3 bases, with 6 bases between them. The CDR3 has 13 amino acids. CDR3 region: CASSFILYNEQFF. The CDR3 DNA reads as TGTGCCAGCAGCTTTATCCTCTACAATGAGCAGTTCTTC.

V and J are TRBV7-9 and TRBJ2-7; D may be TRBD1 (5 bases). CDR3 length equals 12 residues. The V end lost 5 bases, the J end lost 4 bases, and 9 bases lay between the germline ends. In germline, CDR1 is SEHNR, CDR2 FQNEAQ (reference sequence). The CDR3 DNA reads as TGTGCCAGCAGCGGTCAGGGTTACGAGCAGTACTTC. Protein product: CASSGQGYEQYF.

A note on this clonotype: A junction end diverges from the germline sequence, so it may reflect a read error. V gene TRBV28 combines with J gene TRBJ1-6, with D unclear. The CDR3 is made up of 17 amino acids. Germline V gene sequence: CDR1 MDHEN, CDR2 SYDVKM. The CDR3 region is CASSNTPLINYNSPFHF. CDR3 DNA sequence: TGTGCCAGCAGCAATACACCGCTCATCAACTATAATTCACCCTTCCACTTT.